This TCR beta chain was identified in a study of OX40 agonist ivuxolimab in advanced cancers. Study overall: Patients in the trial were receiving intravenous ivuxolimab every 2 weeks, at doses of 0.01 to 10 mg/kg.

The CDR3 is 13 residues long. Between the trimmed V and J ends, which lost 7 bases and 6 bases, there was a span of 16 bases. From germline, CDR1 is SGHTA and CDR2 FQGTGA. Turning to this clone: Its target is unknown.

Study results and caveats: The expanded peripheral T cells' antigen specificity was not determined. The CD4+ and CD8+ T cells in the blood had expanded clonally by week 6 at 0.1 to 3.0 mg/kg.

Data came from immunoSEQ multiplex PCR; TCRdb stores just in-frame clones and leaves some out. Of under 50,000 clones listed, 80% to 95% are singletons. Specimen: CD4+ or CD8+ T cells sorted from blood, collected in a trial of the OX40 agonist ivuxolimab. The rearrangement uses TRBV7-3 and TRBJ2-7; no reliable D call. The clonotype was recovered from an adult with an advanced solid tumor such as melanoma, head and neck, liver or kidney cancer. The CDR3 nucleotides read TGTGCCAGCACCCGACCTCCGGTGGGCGAGCAGTACGTC. Translating gives CASTRPPVGEQYV.